This TCR beta chain came from a study of CD8 T cells in Susac syndrome. The RNA input was about 0.45 to 1 ug, and it was reverse transcribed with random hexamers. The amplification used immunoSEQ multiplex PCR on TCR beta CDR3; it spanned 54 Vbeta and 13 Jbeta. One entry per CDR3 protein results from TCRdb running MiXCR on the immunoSEQ multiplex PCR reads. Here the sample spans 250,000 to 300,000 distinct CDR3 sequences, 80% to 90% being singletons. Negative isolation yielded CD8+ and CD4+ T cells; FACS enriched TEMRA cells. This CDR3 comprises 15 residues. Germline V gene lookup returns CDR1 SEHNR and CDR2 FQNEAQ (reference sequence). The V and J ends lost 3 bases and 1 base, in that order; junction bases with no gene match: 5.

The rearrangement uses TRBV7-9 and TRBJ2-5, with 7 positions matching TRBD1. Sequencing used CD8+ T cells from PBMCs. The receptor's source is a human donor with multiple sclerosis. This chain's CDR3 is CASSLSRDSQETQYF. The CDR3 DNA reads as TGTGCCAGCAGCTTGTCTCGGGACAGCCAAGAGACCCAGTACTTC.